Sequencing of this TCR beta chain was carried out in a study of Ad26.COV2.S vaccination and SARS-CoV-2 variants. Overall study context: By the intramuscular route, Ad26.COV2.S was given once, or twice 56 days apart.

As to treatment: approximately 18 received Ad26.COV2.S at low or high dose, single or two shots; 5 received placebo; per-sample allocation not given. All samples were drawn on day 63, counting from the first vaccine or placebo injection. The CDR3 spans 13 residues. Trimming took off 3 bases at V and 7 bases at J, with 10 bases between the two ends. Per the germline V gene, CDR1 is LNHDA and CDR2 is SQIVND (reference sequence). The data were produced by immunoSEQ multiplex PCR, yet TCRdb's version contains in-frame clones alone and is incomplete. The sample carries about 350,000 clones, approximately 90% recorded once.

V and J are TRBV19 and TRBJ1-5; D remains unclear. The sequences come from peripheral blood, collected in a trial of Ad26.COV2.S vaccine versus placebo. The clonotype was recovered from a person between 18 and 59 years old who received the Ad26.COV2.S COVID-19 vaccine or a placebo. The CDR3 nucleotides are TGTGCCAGTAGTATCCCCGGTACGCAGCCCCAGCATTTT. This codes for CASSIPGTQPQHF.